This TCR beta chain originates from a study of blood T cell repertoires in COVID-19. Germline trimming cut 6 bases from V and 3 bases from J; bases unmatched to any gene: 10. CDR1 SGHRS and CDR2 YFSETQ come from the germline V gene. The CDR3 runs 15 residues. Only in-frame clones appear in the TCRdb table, and some are missing; sequencing was by immunoSEQ multiplex PCR. The sample yields 100,000 to 120,000 clones, about two thirds seen once. The source material was peripheral blood. The chain combines TRBV5-1 with TRBJ2-3, with TRBD2 matching over 7 bases. This TCR derives from a woman in her 40s with acute or convalescent COVID-19. CDR3 nucleotides: TGCGCCAGCAAAGACGGGGGGAAGGGAACAGATACGCAGTATTTT. Translated, it gives CASKDGGKGTDTQYF. The entire variable domain, with the rest obtained from reference TRBV5-1 and TRBJ2-3, is as follows: KAGVTQTPRYLIKTRGQQVTLSCSPISGHRSVSWYQQTPGQGLQFLFEYFSETQRNKGNFPGRFSGRQFSNSRSEMNVSTLELGDSALYLCASKDGGKGTDTQYFGPGTRLTVL.